The sample holds a few counts of the clone carrying this T cell receptor beta chain. Its antigen is still unknown. These data come from a study of cytomegalovirus exposure and HLA in healthy donors. This PCR relied on a set of 60 Vbeta primers and 13 Jbeta primers. The protocol was immunoSEQ multiplex PCR, while the TCRdb copy is restricted to in-frame clones and leaves out a portion. The top ten hold over 3.5% of the sample, which has more than 90,000 clones, nearly 80% seen once. CDR1 and CDR2 from the germline V gene are MNHEY and SVGAGI. V was clipped by 5 bases and J by 11 bases; unmatched bases: 4. CDR3 length: 11 amino acids. General study findings and limits: From TCR beta sequences, most subjects' HLA-A and HLA-B alleles were reportedly predicted accurately. Confirmation was obtained in vitro that a few CMV-associated chains are specific for CMV antigens. An analysis was carried out at a later point. It showed that HLA-associated TCR beta chains were more clonally expanded than equally common non-associated chains. In presence/absence analyses, roughly uniform sequencing depth across donors was assumed.

This chain uses TRBV6-5 with TRBJ1-1, with 8 positions matching TRBD1. This receptor was obtained from a woman aged 40 to 50 in good health and CMV-seropositive. Sequenced material: PBMCs. CDR3 sequence reads: CASSTRDRAFF. The CDR3 nucleotides read TGTGCCAGCAGTACCCGGGACAGGGCTTTCTTT.